This TCR beta chain was identified during a study of Ad26.COV2.S vaccination and SARS-CoV-2 variants. Looking at the study overall: The COV1001 Ad26.COV2.S trial arm included the donor. Ad26.COV2.S, an intramuscular injection, was given once or twice 56 days apart. Study-level results: Using TCR breadth and depth analyses may have led to underestimated total T cell responses.

The treatment: about 20 received Ad26.COV2.S at low or high dose, single or two shots; several received placebo; per-sample allocation not given. The study sampled participants on day 63 after the first vaccine or placebo injection. This CDR3 spans 13 amino acids. V was cut by 5 bases and J by 6 bases, with 13 bases left in between. Germline V lookup: CDR1 MDHEN, CDR2 SYDVKM. Sequencing was performed with immunoSEQ multiplex PCR; in TCRdb, only in-frame clones are kept and a portion is missing. The table includes around 250,000 clones, approximately 89% detected once. A note on this clone: Its antigen is undetermined.

The origin of this receptor is a person between 18 and 65 years old who received the Ad26.COV2.S COVID-19 vaccine or a placebo. The specimen comprised peripheral blood, sampled in a trial of Ad26.COV2.S vaccine versus placebo. V and J are TRBV28 and TRBJ1-2; D is uncertain. The CDR3 bases are TGTGCCAGCAGTCCCCGCGCTAGAGATGGCTACACCTTC. Protein product: CASSPRARDGYTF.